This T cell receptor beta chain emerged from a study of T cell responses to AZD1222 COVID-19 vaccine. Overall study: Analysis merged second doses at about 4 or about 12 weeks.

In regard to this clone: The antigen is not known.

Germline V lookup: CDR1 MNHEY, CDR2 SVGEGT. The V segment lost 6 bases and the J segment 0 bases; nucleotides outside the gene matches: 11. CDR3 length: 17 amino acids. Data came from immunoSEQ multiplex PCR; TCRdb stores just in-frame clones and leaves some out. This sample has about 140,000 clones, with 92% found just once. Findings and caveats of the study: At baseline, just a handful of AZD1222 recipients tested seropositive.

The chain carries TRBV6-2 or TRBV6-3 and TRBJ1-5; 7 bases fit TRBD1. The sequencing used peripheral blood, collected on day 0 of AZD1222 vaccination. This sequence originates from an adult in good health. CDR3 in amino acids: CASSPEGARDSNQPQHF. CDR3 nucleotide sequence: TGTGCCAGCAGCCCAGAGGGGGCCCGGGATAGCAATCAGCCCCAGCATTTT.